One sample yielded the 18 T cell receptor beta chains listed below, sequenced in a study of human T cells and chemical hapten exposure. Each CDR3 protein gets one entry after TCRdb re-called the RACE reads with MiXCR. The sample holds roughly 120,000 distinct CDR3 sequences, roughly 12% seen once. Time point: patch test 1, 2 weeks after DPC sensitization. Treatment reported: therapeutic diphenylcyclopropenone sensitization with weekly scalp DPC. This specimen consisted of whole blood, obtained in connection with sensitization to the hapten diphenylcyclopropenone (DPC). These receptors all come from a woman in her 50s with alopecia areata. Some clones in this sample may be carry-over from other donors' samples.

The chain has TRBV5-4 and TRBJ2-1, with D unresolved. This CDR3 region has 16 residues. V was trimmed by 3 bases and J by 0 bases, leaving 13 bases between them. Germline assignment: CDR1 SGHNT and CDR2 YYREEE (reference sequence). Here the CDR3 DNA reads TGTGCCAGCAGCTCTCCCACTCAAAACTCCTACAATGAGCAGTTCTTC. It yields the protein CASSSPTQNSYNEQFF.

This clonotype has more than one count but fewer than ten. This sequence joins TRBV3-1 and TRBJ1-1; the D gene is possibly TRBD1 (5 bases). V was pared by 4 bases and J by 8 bases, with 14 bases between. Germline assignment: CDR1 LGHDT and CDR2 YNNKEL (reference sequence). The CDR3 has 13 residues. Here the CDR3 reads CASSPEGFSEAFF. In nucleotides, the CDR3 is TGTGCCAGCAGCCCCGAGGGGTTCTCCGAAGCTTTCTTT.

This clonotype has a count of ten or more. V and J are TRBV6-5 and TRBJ1-1, with 9 bases aligning to TRBD1. Per the germline V gene, CDR1 is MNHEY and CDR2 is SVGAGI. This CDR3 contains 15 residues. The V and J ends lost 4 bases and 1 base, in that order; junction bases with no gene match: 4. The CDR3 DNA reads as TGTGCCAGCAGTTCTCGACAGGGGGGGAACACTGAAGCTTTCTTT. Protein product: CASSSRQGGNTEAFF.

This clonotype has more than one count but fewer than ten. The rearrangement uses TRBV28 and TRBJ2-3; D may be TRBD1 (5 bases). V was shortened by 6 bases and J by 10 bases, with 14 bases between the two germline ends. The CDR3 totals 12 residues. Germline assignment: CDR1 MDHEN and CDR2 SYDVKM. The CDR3 protein is CASRSGPDPQYF. The CDR3 coding sequence is TGTGCCAGCAGGTCAGGGCCAGACCCGCAGTATTTT.

This clonotype has a count of ten or more. The chain has TRBV6-5 and TRBJ1-6; the D gene is possibly TRBD1 (6 bases). This CDR3 region has 15 residues. The V and J ends lost 5 bases and 7 bases respectively, with 15 bases between them. Per germline, CDR1 MNHEY and CDR2 SVGAGI. In nucleotides, the CDR3 is TGTGCCAGCAGTGAACAGGGAAGTAACAATTCACCCCTCCACTTT. This encodes CASSEQGSNNSPLHF.

This clonotype has a count of ten or more. This rearrangement joins TRBV5-1 to TRBJ2-3; D is uncertain. Germline CDR1 is SGHRS and CDR2 is YFSETQ. The CDR3 totals 12 residues. Trimming cost V 4 bases and J 0 bases, with 3 bases left between them. As DNA, the CDR3 is TGCGCCAGCAGCGCTAGCACAGATACGCAGTATTTT. Protein: CASSASTDTQYF.

This clonotype was seen a handful of times. The genes are TRBV12-3 or TRBV12-4 and TRBJ2-1, with 7 bases that match TRBD1. This CDR3 region has 13 residues. V lost 6 bases to trimming and J lost 7 bases; unmatched junction nucleotides: 6. Here the CDR3 DNA reads TGTGCCAGCAGATATACAGGGGAGAATGAGCAGTTCTTC. It codes for CASRYTGENEQFF.

The chain recombines TRBV7-2 with TRBJ2-7, with 7 bases matching TRBD2. Germline V CDR1 and CDR2: SGHTA, FQGNSA. V gave up 8 bases and J gave up 2 bases; unmatched junction bases: 9. The length of the CDR3 is 14 residues. Written as DNA, the CDR3 is TGTGCCAGCCGAAAAGCGGGATTTACCTACGAGCAGTACTTC. Encoded protein: CASRKAGFTYEQYF.

CDR3 protein: CASSLTGGRETQYF. The CDR3 DNA reads TGTGCCAGCAGCTTGACAGGGGGCCGGGAGACCCAGTACTTC. V gene TRBV7-9 combines with J gene TRBJ2-5, with 10 bases that match TRBD1. Germline CDR1 and CDR2: SEHNR and FQNEAQ (reference sequence). The V gene end was trimmed by 3 bases and the J gene end by 5 bases; junction bases not matched to a gene: 3. This CDR3 region has 14 residues.

At least ten counts were recorded for this clonotype. The rearrangement joins TRBV20-1 to TRBJ2-7; 12 bases match TRBD2. CDR1 and CDR2 (germline): DFQATT, SNEGSKA (reference sequence). This CDR3 comprises 15 residues. J gave up 3 bases and V 3 bases, and 6 bases lay outside the gene matches. The DNA of the CDR3 is TGCAGTGCTAGGGGACTAGCGGGCGCTTACTACGAGCAGTACTTC. Its protein product is CSARGLAGAYYEQYF.

This clonotype was picked up a small number of times. The chain links TRBV7-8 to TRBJ2-6; 12 nucleotides line up with TRBD2. The V segment lost 0 bases and the J segment 0 bases; nucleotides outside the gene matches: 9. CDR1 is SGHVS, CDR2 FQNEAQ, per germline. The CDR3 is made up of 21 amino acids. The chain's CDR3 is CASSLALTGLAGPSGANVLTF. The CDR3, as DNA: TGTGCCAGCAGCTTAGCGCTGACAGGACTAGCGGGGCCCTCTGGGGCCAACGTCCTGACTTTC.

This clonotype was seen a few times. This rearrangement joins TRBV11-2 to TRBJ1-1; 7 bases fit TRBD1. The CDR3 length is 17 residues. Germline values: CDR1 SGHAT, CDR2 FQNNGV. The ends lost 2 bases at V and 3 bases at J; junction bases unmatched: 12. CDR3 in amino acids: CASSLTPQGGADTEAFF. The CDR3 DNA follows: TGTGCCAGCAGCTTAACTCCCCAGGGGGGCGCGGACACTGAAGCTTTCTTT.

The sample holds many counts of this clonotype. This sequence joins TRBV2 and TRBJ1-1; perhaps TRBD1 as D (6 bases). The V gene lost 5 bases and the J gene lost 5 bases, with 18 bases spanning the gap. CDR1 is SNHLY, CDR2 FYNNEI, per germline. The CDR3 extends over 15 amino acids. CDR3 residues: CASSILEQGGTEAFF. CDR3 coding DNA: TGTGCCAGCAGTATCCTCGAACAGGGCGGAACTGAAGCTTTCTTT.

Points on this clonotype: A read error may produce the germline difference seen at one junction end. This sequence joins TRBV5-6 and TRBJ1-5, with a possible D match to TRBD1 (6 bases). The CDR3 spans 15 residues. Germline CDR1 is SGHDT and CDR2 is YYEEEE. CDR3 in DNA: TGTGTCAGCAGCTTGGGGGCAGGGGAGAATCAGCCCCAGCATTTT. Its protein product is CVSSLGAGENQPQHF.

This clonotype was seen repeatedly, ten times or more. The genes are TRBV6-2 or TRBV6-3 and TRBJ2-3; D unclear. The CDR3 runs to 12 residues. Between the trimmed V and J ends, which lost 8 bases and 0 bases, there was a span of 6 bases. Germline V gene sequence: CDR1 MNHEY, CDR2 SVGEGT. This chain's CDR3 is CASGTSTDTQYF. DNA for the CDR3: TGTGCCAGCGGAACAAGCACAGATACGCAGTATTTT.

This clonotype was seen ten or more times. The chain has TRBV6-6 and TRBJ1-4; D may be TRBD1 (5 bases). The V gene's germline CDR1 is MNHNY and CDR2 SVGAGI (reference sequence). Trimming stripped 2 bases from V and 5 bases from J, with 9 bases between. The CDR3 sequence is 14 residues long. This CDR3 is CASSYRGRNEKLFF. CDR3 DNA: TGTGCCAGCAGTTACAGGGGTCGGAATGAAAAACTGTTTTTT.

This clonotype has at least ten counts. The chain recombines TRBV20-1 with TRBJ1-1, with no clear D. The germline V gene encodes CDR1 DFQATT and CDR2 SNEGSKA (reference sequence). V gave up 7 bases and J gave up 5 bases, with 11 bases separating them. This CDR3 is 11 amino acids long. The DNA for the CDR3 is TGCAGTGAGGTGAGGAGTACTGAAGCTTTCTTT. It translates to CSEVRSTEAFF.

Only a few counts were recorded for this clonotype. V and J are TRBV12-3 or TRBV12-4 and TRBJ2-3; 7 bases align to TRBD2. The CDR3 is made up of 13 amino acids. V gave up 10 bases and J gave up 2 bases; unmatched junction bases: 6. The CDR3: CAIASGLTDTQYF. CDR3 bases: TGTGCCATTGCTAGCGGACTCACAGATACGCAGTATTTT.